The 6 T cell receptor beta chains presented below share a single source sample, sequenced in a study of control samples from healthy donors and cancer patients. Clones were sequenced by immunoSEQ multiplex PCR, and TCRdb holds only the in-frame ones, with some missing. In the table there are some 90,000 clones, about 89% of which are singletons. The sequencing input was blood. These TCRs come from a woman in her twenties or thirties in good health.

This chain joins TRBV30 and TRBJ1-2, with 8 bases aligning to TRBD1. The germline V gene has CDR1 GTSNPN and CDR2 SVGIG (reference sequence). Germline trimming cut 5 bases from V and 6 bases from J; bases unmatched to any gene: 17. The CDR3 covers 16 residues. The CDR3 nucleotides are TGTGCCTGGGGGAGGGTTCGGGGACGACAGGGGCATGGCTACACCTTC. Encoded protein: CAWGRVRGRQGHGYTF. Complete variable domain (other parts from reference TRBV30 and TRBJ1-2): SQTIHQWPATLVQPVGSPLSLECTVEGTSNPNLYWYRQAAGRGLQLLFYSVGIGQISSEVPQNLSASRPQDRQFILSSKKLLLSDSGFYLCAWGRVRGRQGHGYTFGSGTRLTVV.

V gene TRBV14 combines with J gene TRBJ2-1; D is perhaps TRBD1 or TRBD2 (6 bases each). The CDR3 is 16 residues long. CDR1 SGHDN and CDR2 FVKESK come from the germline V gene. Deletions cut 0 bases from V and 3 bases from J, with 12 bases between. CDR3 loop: CASSQDWGARYNEQFF. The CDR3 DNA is TGTGCCAGCAGCCAAGACTGGGGGGCTCGCTACAATGAGCAGTTCTTC. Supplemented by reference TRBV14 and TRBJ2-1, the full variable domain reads EAGVTQFPSHSVIEKGQTVTLRCDPISGHDNLYWYRRVMGKEIKFLLHFVKESKQDESGMPNNRFLAERTGGTYSTLKVQPAELEDSGVYFCASSQDWGARYNEQFFGPGTRLTVL.

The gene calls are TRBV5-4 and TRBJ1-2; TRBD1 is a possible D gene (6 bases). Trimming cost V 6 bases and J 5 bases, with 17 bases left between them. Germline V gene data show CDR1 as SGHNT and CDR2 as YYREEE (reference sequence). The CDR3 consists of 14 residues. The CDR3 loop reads CASTTSGGGYGYTF. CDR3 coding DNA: TGTGCCAGCACCACGTCCGGGGGCGGGTATGGCTACACCTTC.

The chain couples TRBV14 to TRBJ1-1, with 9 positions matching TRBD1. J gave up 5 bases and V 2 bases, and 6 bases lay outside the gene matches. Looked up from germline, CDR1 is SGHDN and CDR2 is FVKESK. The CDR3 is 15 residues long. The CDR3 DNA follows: TGTGCCAGCAGCCAACACAGGGGGCGAATTACTGAAGCTTTCTTT. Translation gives CASSQHRGRITEAFF.

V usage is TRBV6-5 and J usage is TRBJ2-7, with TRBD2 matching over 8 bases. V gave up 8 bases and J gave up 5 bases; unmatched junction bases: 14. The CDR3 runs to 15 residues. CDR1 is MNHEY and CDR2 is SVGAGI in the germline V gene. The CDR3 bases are TGTGCCAGCCGCTCCGGGACTAGTAGGGCCCACGAGCAGTACTTC. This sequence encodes CASRSGTSRAHEQYF.

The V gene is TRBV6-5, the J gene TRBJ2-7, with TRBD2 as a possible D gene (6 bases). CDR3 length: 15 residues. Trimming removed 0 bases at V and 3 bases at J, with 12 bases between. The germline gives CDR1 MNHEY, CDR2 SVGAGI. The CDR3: CASSYSSGEGYEQYF. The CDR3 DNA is TGTGCCAGCAGTTACTCGTCGGGAGAGGGCTACGAGCAGTACTTC.